This T cell receptor beta chain emerged from a study of Graves' ophthalmopathy and Graves' hyperthyroidism. The PBMC fraction was derived from over 9 ml of fresh peripheral blood. Investigators amplified TCR beta CDR3 regions from RNA transcripts. Second-round multiplex PCR followed a first-round RT-PCR using HTBI primers. MiXCR was run by TCRdb on the multiplex PCR reads, yielding one entry per CDR3 protein. The table lists a few hundred thousand distinct CDR3 sequences, less than 20% of them singletons. This clonotype was counted ten times or more. Losses at the gene ends were 0 bases for V and 2 bases for J; bases not matched to a gene: 10. The CDR3 length is 17 residues. Germline V lookup: CDR1 MNHEY, CDR2 SVGEGT.

This chain uses TRBV6-2 or TRBV6-3 with TRBJ2-7, with 7 positions matching TRBD2. Source material: peripheral blood. The receptor was isolated from a woman under 30 with stable Graves' hyperthyroidism. Here the CDR3 DNA reads TGTGCCAGCAGTTACTCGAGGGGAGGGGTCGAGGCCTACGAGCAGTACTTC. Protein: CASSYSRGGVEAYEQYF.